Sequencing of this T cell receptor beta chain was carried out in a study of T cell repertoires in cytomegalovirus infection. Study-wide background: HLA-B-restricted CMV epitopes that are well studied, plus recently identified HLA-C-restricted ones, were used by the study. An indication of both CMV infection and matching HLA type came from public TCR beta signatures. Regarding the study as a whole: Pooled public TCR beta family frequency picked out CMV carriers with the relevant HLA. HLA-C-restricted, CMV-specific TCR beta clonotypes were dominant ex vivo.

TCRdb recomputed calls from the reads with MiXCR, one row per CDR3 protein. The repertoire has approximately 56,000 distinct CDR3 sequences, around a fifth of them found once; the top ten carry roughly 77%. This clonotype was detected only a few times. Its cognate antigen is unknown. Germline V gene sequence: CDR1 MNHEY, CDR2 SMNVEV (reference sequence). CDR3 length: 15 amino acids. V was trimmed by 5 bases and J by 5 bases, leaving 18 bases between them. The chain is built from TRBV27 and TRBJ1-2, with no clear D. The source was CD8+ T cells from cultured PBMCs, collected from culture after CMV antigen stimulation. This TCR came from a human donor in good health (CMV status not recorded). Some clones in this sample may be carry-over from other donors' samples. The DNA for the CDR3 is TGTGCCAGCAGTAAAACTACAGAAAGCTTTTATGGCTACACCTTC. Translation: CASSKTTESFYGYTF.